The rows below give T cell receptor beta chains drawn from one sample of a study of CD8 T cells in ankylosing spondylitis. A single record per CDR3 protein comes from TCRdb applying MiXCR to the 5' RACE reads. This sample has about 340,000 distinct CDR3 sequences, with around 15% found just once. The sequenced sample consisted of blood, either unsorted or a sorted T cell fraction (not recorded which). Source of these receptors: a male donor with ankylosing spondylitis or in good health (not recorded which). Both conserved end residues are part of each CDR3. Fields, in order: CDR3 protein, CDR3 DNA, V gene, CDR3 length, clone size, D gene, J gene. D genes are given only for firm matches. Size is stated for part of the rows, as once, few or many counts, or as a class when the clone is expanded.

CDR3 protein: CASSESEDRDISYEQYF; CDR3 DNA: TGCGCCAGCAGTGAGTCTGAGGACAGGGATATCTCCTACGAGCAGTACTTC; V gene: TRBV10-1; CDR3 length: 17; clone size: few; D gene: TRBD1; J gene: TRBJ2-7
CDR3 protein: CASSAGGLFF; CDR3 DNA: TGTGCCAGCAGTGCTGGCGGACTGTTTTTT; V gene: TRBV2; CDR3 length: 10; clone size: NA; D gene: NA; J gene: TRBJ1-4
CDR3 protein: CSARKGPNTEAFF; CDR3 DNA: TGCAGCGCCCGAAAGGGTCCAAACACTGAAGCTTTCTTT; V gene: TRBV29-1; CDR3 length: 13; clone size: NA; D gene: NA; J gene: TRBJ1-1
CDR3 protein: CASSLGQRNTEAFF; CDR3 DNA: TGTGCCAGCAGCTTGGGACAGCGGAACACTGAAGCTTTCTTT; V gene: TRBV7-9; CDR3 length: 14; clone size: many; D gene: TRBD1; J gene: TRBJ1-1
CDR3 protein: CASRAGTSTGELFF; CDR3 DNA: TGTGCCAGCAGAGCCGGGACTTCCACCGGGGAGCTGTTTTTT; V gene: TRBV12-3/TRBV12-4; CDR3 length: 14; clone size: few; D gene: NA; J gene: TRBJ2-2
CDR3 protein: CASKHSGRAGTGELFF; CDR3 DNA: TGTGCCAGCAAACATAGCGGGAGGGCTGGTACCGGGGAGCTGTTTTTT; V gene: TRBV12-3/TRBV12-4; CDR3 length: 16; clone size: NA; D gene: TRBD2; J gene: TRBJ2-2
CDR3 protein: CASSPSQQGPYEQYF; CDR3 DNA: TGTGCCAGCAGCCCCTCCCAGCAGGGACCTTACGAGCAGTACTTC; V gene: TRBV5-5; CDR3 length: 15; clone size: once; D gene: NA; J gene: TRBJ2-7
CDR3 protein: CASSGLAGGYQETQYF; CDR3 DNA: TGCGCCAGCAGCGGACTAGCGGGGGGGTACCAAGAGACCCAGTACTTC; V gene: TRBV5-1; CDR3 length: 16; clone size: NA; D gene: TRBD2; J gene: TRBJ2-5
CDR3 protein: CASSLAAGATNIQYF; CDR3 DNA: TGTGCCAGCAGCCTTGCCGCTGGGGCCACAAACATTCAGTACTTC; V gene: TRBV3-1; CDR3 length: 15; clone size: NA; D gene: NA; J gene: TRBJ2-4
CDR3 protein: CATLAGGGETQYF; CDR3 DNA: TGTGCCACACTAGCGGGAGGAGGAGAGACCCAGTACTTC; V gene: TRBV10-3; CDR3 length: 13; clone size: NA; D gene: TRBD2; J gene: TRBJ2-5
CDR3 protein: CATSPDRVYTGELFF; CDR3 DNA: TGTGCCACCAGCCCGGACAGGGTCTACACCGGGGAGCTGTTTTTT; V gene: TRBV15; CDR3 length: 15; clone size: NA; D gene: TRBD1; J gene: TRBJ2-2
CDR3 protein: CSARGTSGLQETQYF; CDR3 DNA: TGCAGTGCTAGAGGGACTAGCGGACTCCAAGAGACCCAGTACTTC; V gene: TRBV20-1; CDR3 length: 15; clone size: few; D gene: TRBD2; J gene: TRBJ2-5
CDR3 protein: CASSLETVSDNQQFF; CDR3 DNA: TGTGCCAGCAGCTTAGAGACTGTATCGGACAATCAGCAGTTCTTC; V gene: TRBV11-3; CDR3 length: 15; clone size: few; D gene: NA; J gene: TRBJ2-1
CDR3 protein: CAWSPRILGSGELFF; CDR3 DNA: TGTGCCTGGTCCCCCCGCATCTTGGGATCCGGGGAGCTGTTTTTT; V gene: TRBV30; CDR3 length: 15; clone size: NA; D gene: NA; J gene: TRBJ2-2
CDR3 protein: CASSLTDILNTEAFF; CDR3 DNA: TGCGCCAGCAGCTTAACCGACATTCTGAACACTGAAGCTTTCTTT; V gene: TRBV5-1; CDR3 length: 15; clone size: NA; D gene: NA; J gene: TRBJ1-1
CDR3 protein: CASSPTSGGKYF; CDR3 DNA: TGTGCCAGCAGCCCTACTAGCGGGGGAAAGTACTTC; V gene: TRBV6-6; CDR3 length: 12; clone size: NA; D gene: TRBD2; J gene: TRBJ2-7
CDR3 protein: CASSSYQVHSGNTIYF; CDR3 DNA: TGTGCCAGCAGCTCCTACCAGGTCCACTCTGGAAACACCATATATTTT; V gene: TRBV7-9; CDR3 length: 16; clone size: NA; D gene: NA; J gene: TRBJ1-3
CDR3 protein: CASSEEGRRSPLHF; CDR3 DNA: TGTGCCAGCAGTGAAGAGGGGCGGAGATCACCCCTCCACTTT; V gene: TRBV2; CDR3 length: 14; clone size: NA; D gene: NA; J gene: TRBJ1-6
CDR3 protein: CASSPGGKTQPQHF; CDR3 DNA: TGTGCCAGCAGCCCCGGGGGGAAAACTCAGCCCCAGCATTTT; V gene: TRBV11-2; CDR3 length: 14; clone size: NA; D gene: NA; J gene: TRBJ1-5
CDR3 protein: CASSPRDSLPYEQYF; CDR3 DNA: TGTGCCAGCAGCCCCCGGGACAGCCTGCCCTACGAGCAGTACTTC; V gene: TRBV11-2; CDR3 length: 15; clone size: few; D gene: TRBD1; J gene: TRBJ2-7
CDR3 protein: CASSLGGRVGGTEAFF; CDR3 DNA: TGTGCCAGCAGCTTAGGAGGGCGGGTCGGGGGAACTGAAGCTTTCTTT; V gene: TRBV7-2; CDR3 length: 16; clone size: NA; D gene: NA; J gene: TRBJ1-1
CDR3 protein: CASSSFDGNTEAFF; CDR3 DNA: TGTGCCAGCAGCTCCTTTGACGGGAACACTGAAGCTTTCTTT; V gene: TRBV5-5; CDR3 length: 14; clone size: few; D gene: NA; J gene: TRBJ1-1
CDR3 protein: CASSSVRVEQYF; CDR3 DNA: TGTGCCAGCAGTTCAGTCAGGGTTGAGCAGTACTTC; V gene: TRBV12-3/TRBV12-4; CDR3 length: 12; clone size: few; D gene: NA; J gene: TRBJ2-7
CDR3 protein: CAFCLNVGTTRDYNEQFF; CDR3 DNA: TGTGCCTTCTGTTTAAATGTCGGGACGACAAGGGACTACAATGAGCAGTTCTTC; V gene: TRBV12-3/TRBV12-4; CDR3 length: 18; clone size: NA; D gene: NA; J gene: TRBJ2-1
CDR3 protein: CASSPKSSGNTIYF; CDR3 DNA: TGTGCCAGCAGTCCAAAGAGCTCTGGAAACACCATATATTTT; V gene: TRBV12-3/TRBV12-4; CDR3 length: 14; clone size: few; D gene: NA; J gene: TRBJ1-3
CDR3 protein: CSARVTGQPQHF; CDR3 DNA: TGCAGTGCTAGAGTTACCGGGCAGCCCCAGCATTTT; V gene: TRBV20-1; CDR3 length: 12; clone size: NA; D gene: NA; J gene: TRBJ1-5
CDR3 protein: CASRENGPQHF; CDR3 DNA: TGTGCCAGCCGGGAAAACGGGCCCCAGCATTTT; V gene: TRBV6-6; CDR3 length: 11; clone size: few; D gene: NA; J gene: TRBJ1-5
CDR3 protein: CASSLTVNEQFF; CDR3 DNA: TGTGCCAGCAGCCTAACGGTCAATGAGCAGTTCTTC; V gene: TRBV5-6; CDR3 length: 12; clone size: NA; D gene: NA; J gene: TRBJ2-1
CDR3 protein: CASRVQGGWYGYTF; CDR3 DNA: TGTGCCAGCAGGGTACAGGGGGGATGGTATGGCTACACCTTC; V gene: TRBV12-3/TRBV12-4; CDR3 length: 14; clone size: few; D gene: TRBD1; J gene: TRBJ1-2
CDR3 protein: CASSQVPANTQYF; CDR3 DNA: TGCGCCAGCAGCCAAGTCCCAGCAAATACGCAGTATTTT; V gene: TRBV4-1; CDR3 length: 13; clone size: few; D gene: NA; J gene: TRBJ2-3
CDR3 protein: CASSYRGPREYGGNYGYTF; CDR3 DNA: TGCGCCAGCAGCTACAGAGGCCCCAGGGAGTATGGCGGTAACTATGGCTACACCTTC; V gene: TRBV4-1; CDR3 length: 19; clone size: many; D gene: NA; J gene: TRBJ1-2
CDR3 protein: CASSLSLLRTVEAEQYF; CDR3 DNA: TGTGCCAGCAGTTTATCCCTACTTAGGACCGTGGAGGCCGAGCAGTACTTC; V gene: TRBV27; CDR3 length: 17; clone size: few; D gene: NA; J gene: TRBJ2-7
CDR3 protein: CSARDTGLLNQPQHF; CDR3 DNA: TGCAGTGCTAGAGATACAGGGCTCCTTAATCAGCCCCAGCATTTT; V gene: TRBV20-1; CDR3 length: 15; clone size: few; D gene: NA; J gene: TRBJ1-5
CDR3 protein: CASSLSAGGPNFVDRLFF; CDR3 DNA: TGTGCCAGCAGCTTATCAGCGGGAGGGCCAAATTTCGTAGACAGGCTGTTTTTT; V gene: TRBV11-2; CDR3 length: 18; clone size: few; D gene: TRBD2; J gene: TRBJ2-2
CDR3 protein: CASSRSGANYGYTF; CDR3 DNA: TGTGCCAGCAGCCGATCCGGGGCTAACTATGGCTACACCTTC; V gene: TRBV3-1; CDR3 length: 14; clone size: few; D gene: NA; J gene: TRBJ1-2
CDR3 protein: CASSPVGYEQFF; CDR3 DNA: TGCGCCAGCAGCCCGGTGGGTTATGAGCAGTTCTTC; V gene: TRBV5-1; CDR3 length: 12; clone size: NA; D gene: NA; J gene: TRBJ2-1
CDR3 protein: CASSFSSGVDTQYF; CDR3 DNA: TGTGCCAGCAGTTTTTCTAGCGGGGTGGATACGCAGTATTTT; V gene: TRBV12-3/TRBV12-4; CDR3 length: 14; clone size: NA; D gene: TRBD2; J gene: TRBJ2-3
CDR3 protein: CASSFGQGRGNTIYF; CDR3 DNA: TGTGCCAGCAGTTTTGGGCAGGGGCGGGGAAACACCATATATTTT; V gene: TRBV12-3/TRBV12-4; CDR3 length: 15; clone size: few; D gene: NA; J gene: TRBJ1-3
CDR3 protein: CASLGGGETQYF; CDR3 DNA: TGTGCCAGCCTGGGGGGAGGAGAGACCCAGTACTTC; V gene: TRBV12-3/TRBV12-4; CDR3 length: 12; clone size: few; D gene: NA; J gene: TRBJ2-5
CDR3 protein: CASSPRLATDTQYF; CDR3 DNA: TGTGCCAGCAGCCCCCGACTAGCAACAGATACGCAGTATTTT; V gene: TRBV7-8; CDR3 length: 14; clone size: NA; D gene: TRBD2; J gene: TRBJ2-3
CDR3 protein: CASSLVSGTSNEQFF; CDR3 DNA: TGTGCCAGCAGCTTAGTCAGCGGAACGTCAAATGAGCAGTTCTTC; V gene: TRBV7-2; CDR3 length: 15; clone size: few; D gene: NA; J gene: TRBJ2-1
CDR3 protein: CAICFFGHRSGNSYNEQFF; CDR3 DNA: TGTGCCATCTGTTTTTTCGGGCACCGAAGCGGGAACTCTTACAATGAGCAGTTCTTC; V gene: TRBV2; CDR3 length: 19; clone size: NA; D gene: TRBD2; J gene: TRBJ2-1
CDR3 protein: CASSLRLQLEETQYF; CDR3 DNA: TGTGCCAGCAGCTTAAGGTTGCAGTTAGAAGAGACCCAGTACTTC; V gene: TRBV13; CDR3 length: 15; clone size: NA; D gene: NA; J gene: TRBJ2-5
CDR3 protein: CASSPIWGGGNTGELFF; CDR3 DNA: TGTGCCAGCAGCCCGATCTGGGGCGGAGGGAACACCGGGGAGCTGTTTTTT; V gene: TRBV5-6; CDR3 length: 17; clone size: NA; D gene: NA; J gene: TRBJ2-2
CDR3 protein: CASSSRPGQTYEQYF; CDR3 DNA: TGTGCCAGCAGCTCGAGACCGGGACAGACCTACGAGCAGTACTTC; V gene: TRBV7-2; CDR3 length: 15; clone size: few; D gene: TRBD1; J gene: TRBJ2-7
CDR3 protein: CATSRPQGAYEQYF; CDR3 DNA: TGTGCCACCAGCAGACCACAGGGGGCCTACGAGCAGTACTTC; V gene: TRBV15; CDR3 length: 14; clone size: few; D gene: TRBD1; J gene: TRBJ2-7
CDR3 protein: CASSPFGAFEQYF; CDR3 DNA: TGTGCCAGCAGCCCGTTTGGGGCGTTCGAGCAGTACTTC; V gene: TRBV14; CDR3 length: 13; clone size: few; D gene: NA; J gene: TRBJ2-7
CDR3 protein: CASRGRGDSSLSYNEQFF; CDR3 DNA: TGTGCCAGCAGGGGAAGGGGCGACTCTTCACTCTCCTACAATGAGCAGTTCTTC; V gene: TRBV2; CDR3 length: 18; clone size: few; D gene: NA; J gene: TRBJ2-1
CDR3 protein: CSVGTSGTSTDTQYF; CDR3 DNA: TGCAGTGTCGGGACTAGCGGAACTAGCACAGATACGCAGTATTTT; V gene: TRBV20-1; CDR3 length: 15; clone size: many; D gene: TRBD2; J gene: TRBJ2-3
CDR3 protein: CASRKTGGSYGYTF; CDR3 DNA: TGTGCCAGCAGGAAGACAGGGGGTTCCTATGGCTACACCTTC; V gene: TRBV6-1; CDR3 length: 14; clone size: NA; D gene: TRBD1; J gene: TRBJ1-2
CDR3 protein: CAISAVDTEAFF; CDR3 DNA: TGTGCCATCAGTGCAGTGGACACTGAAGCTTTCTTT; V gene: TRBV10-3; CDR3 length: 12; clone size: few; D gene: NA; J gene: TRBJ1-1
CDR3 protein: CASSFRGQGRTATNEKLFF; CDR3 DNA: TGTGCCAGCAGCTTCCGGGGACAGGGAAGGACTGCAACTAATGAAAAACTGTTTTTT; V gene: TRBV11-1; CDR3 length: 19; clone size: few; D gene: TRBD1; J gene: TRBJ1-4
CDR3 protein: CASSPPRLAANEQFF; CDR3 DNA: TGTGCCAGCAGTCCCCCCCGGCTAGCGGCCAATGAGCAGTTCTTC; V gene: TRBV6-1; CDR3 length: 15; clone size: NA; D gene: TRBD2; J gene: TRBJ2-1
CDR3 protein: CSARDLLSSGRADRRPYNEQFF; CDR3 DNA: TGCAGTGCTAGAGATCTCTTATCTAGCGGGAGGGCCGATAGACGGCCCTACAATGAGCAGTTCTTC; V gene: TRBV20-1; CDR3 length: 22; clone size: NA; D gene: TRBD2; J gene: TRBJ2-1
CDR3 protein: CASKAGDYEQYF; CDR3 DNA: TGTGCCAGCAAAGCGGGAGACTACGAGCAGTACTTC; V gene: TRBV12-3/TRBV12-4; CDR3 length: 12; clone size: many; D gene: TRBD2; J gene: TRBJ2-7
CDR3 protein: CASIPDGDHEQYF; CDR3 DNA: TGTGCCAGCATCCCGGACGGGGACCACGAGCAGTACTTC; V gene: TRBV7-9; CDR3 length: 13; clone size: NA; D gene: NA; J gene: TRBJ2-7
CDR3 protein: CSVATSGSEQYF; CDR3 DNA: TGCAGTGTCGCAACTAGCGGGAGTGAGCAGTACTTC; V gene: TRBV20-1; CDR3 length: 12; clone size: few; D gene: TRBD2; J gene: TRBJ2-7
CDR3 protein: CASSDTFLAGIETQYF; CDR3 DNA: TGTGCCAGCAGTGACACCTTTCTGGCGGGAATAGAGACCCAGTACTTC; V gene: TRBV25-1; CDR3 length: 16; clone size: NA; D gene: NA; J gene: TRBJ2-5
CDR3 protein: CASSFGPGLDNTEAFF; CDR3 DNA: TGTGCCAGCAGCTTTGGTCCCGGATTAGACAACACTGAAGCTTTCTTT; V gene: TRBV5-6; CDR3 length: 16; clone size: NA; D gene: NA; J gene: TRBJ1-1